The next 17 T cell receptor beta chains were all read from a single sample in a study of cytomegalovirus exposure and HLA in healthy donors. The primer mix had 60 Vbeta and 13 Jbeta primers. This table comes from immunoSEQ multiplex PCR, and its TCRdb copy is limited to in-frame clones, with some not included. Of more than 130,000 clones in the sample, approximately 80% were seen once. Specimen: PBMCs. The receptors were gathered from a man aged 35 to 55 in good health and CMV-seropositive.

This clone was counted a single time. The rearrangement uses TRBV6-5 and TRBJ1-2; 9 positions agree with TRBD1. This CDR3 spans 13 amino acids. CDR1 is MNHEY and CDR2 is SVGAGI in the germline V gene. The J segment lost 8 bases and the V segment lost 2 bases, leaving 3 bases of the junction unmatched. In DNA, the CDR3 is TGTGCCAGCAGTTACGGGACAGGGTGGGGCTACACCTTC. Its protein product is CASSYGTGWGYTF.

The CDR3 loop is CSVRGDRDTEAFF. The CDR3 DNA reads TGCAGCGTTCGGGGGGACAGGGACACTGAAGCTTTCTTT. The V and J genes are TRBV29-1 and TRBJ1-1; 9 bases agree with TRBD1. V shed 5 bases, J shed 3 bases, and the junction held 4 bases outside the gene matches. The CDR3 totals 13 residues. Germline CDR1 is SQVTM and CDR2 is ANQGSEA.

Only a few counts were recorded for this clone. V is TRBV30 and J is TRBJ1-1; D is uncertain. Germline CDR1 is GTSNPN and CDR2 is SVGIG (reference sequence). CDR3 length: 15 amino acids. V was pared by 5 bases and J by 6 bases, with 22 bases between. CDR3 sequence: CAWSSLGPGGPEAFF. DNA for the CDR3: TGTGCCTGGTCTTCCCTTGGGCCGGGAGGCCCTGAAGCTTTCTTT.

The CDR3 region has the DNA TGCGCCAGCAGCCATCCCCGGAGGGAGCAGTACTTC. This translates into CASSHPRREQYF. This rearrangement joins TRBV4-1 to TRBJ2-7, with D maybe TRBD2 (5 bases). CDR1 and CDR2 (germline): MGHRA, YSYEKL. This CDR3 is 12 amino acids long. V shed 3 bases and J shed 7 bases, with 10 bases lying between them.

This chain links TRBV6-1 with TRBJ2-7; 10 bases are a match to TRBD1. The trim removed 5 bases at V and 2 bases at J, leaving 3 bases unmatched. From germline, CDR1 is MNHNS and CDR2 SASEGT. The CDR3 consists of 14 residues. The CDR3 DNA reads as TGTGCCAGCAGTACCGGGACAGGGGCCTACGAGCAGTACTTC. This translates into CASSTGTGAYEQYF.

The V and J genes are TRBV6-1 and TRBJ2-5; D unresolved. V was clipped by 5 bases and J by 5 bases, with 12 bases between them. Germline V lookup: CDR1 MNHNS, CDR2 SASEGT. The CDR3 contains 13 residues. CDR3 protein: CASSPRGGETQYF. The CDR3 DNA reads TGTGCCAGCAGTCCTCGAGGTGGGGAGACCCAGTACTTC.

J is TRBJ2-5 and V is TRBV5-1; D is perhaps TRBD2 (5 bases). CDR1 and CDR2 (germline): SGHRS, YFSETQ. The V and J ends lost 4 bases and 4 bases respectively, with 14 bases between them. CDR3 length: 14 residues. The CDR3 sequence is CASSLAHAPETQYF. CDR3 DNA: TGCGCCAGCAGCCTAGCACACGCACCAGAGACCCAGTACTTC.

The chain combines TRBV29-1 with TRBJ2-7; the D is unclear. Between the trimmed V and J ends, which lost 3 bases and 2 bases, there was a span of 8 bases. This CDR3 has 12 amino acids. Germline values: CDR1 SQVTM, CDR2 ANQGSEA. CDR3 bases: TGCAGCGTTGAGGGCAGCACCTACGAGCAGTACTTC. Protein product: CSVEGSTYEQYF.

The rearrangement uses TRBV19 and TRBJ2-5; D remains ambiguous. This CDR3 comprises 13 residues. CDR1 is LNHDA, CDR2 SQIVND, per germline (reference sequence). Between the trimmed V and J ends, which lost 4 bases and 1 base, there was a span of 7 bases. The CDR3 DNA is TGTGCCAGTAGTAAATCCATCCAAGAGACCCAGTACTTC. This encodes CASSKSIQETQYF.

On this clone: Other nucleotide sequences from this sample produce the same CDR3. The chain combines TRBV7-9 with TRBJ1-1, with a weak D call TRBD1 (5 bases). Trimming took 3 bases from V and 1 from J, leaving 6 bases between them. The CDR3 contains 13 residues. Germline-derived CDR1 and CDR2 are SEHNR and FQNEAQ (reference sequence). As DNA, the CDR3 is TGTGCCAGCAGCTTCCAGGGGAACACTGAAGCTTTCTTT. Translating gives CASSFQGNTEAFF.

CDR3 DNA sequence: TGCGCCAGCAGCTTGTCCAGTTTCCCGGGCGAGCAGTACTTC. Its protein is CASSLSSFPGEQYF. The V and J genes are TRBV5-1 and TRBJ2-7; D not certain. This CDR3 is 14 amino acids long. Germline values: CDR1 SGHRS, CDR2 YFSETQ. V was pared by 1 base and J by 6 bases, with 14 bases between.

The genes are TRBV20-1 and TRBJ2-1; no reliable D call. Per germline, CDR1 DFQATT and CDR2 SNEGSKA (reference sequence). The CDR3 loop spans 11 amino acids. The germline V and J ends were trimmed by 8 bases and 5 bases, with 10 bases remaining between them. CDR3 sequence reads: CSLSSNNEQFF. The CDR3 DNA is TGCAGTCTATCCTCGAACAATGAGCAGTTCTTC.

To note about this clone: The same CDR3 can be traced to other DNA sequences in this sample. The genes are TRBV6-5 and TRBJ1-2; the match to TRBD1 covers 7 bases. The CDR3 has 13 residues. Germline CDR1 reads MNHEY; CDR2 reads SVGAGI. The V segment lost 6 bases and the J segment 5 bases; nucleotides outside the gene matches: 6. The CDR3 spells CASSRDRDYGYTF. The DNA of the CDR3 is TGTGCCAGCAGCCGCGACAGGGATTATGGCTACACCTTC.

The genes are TRBV14 and TRBJ1-2, with D perhaps TRBD1 (6 bases). The CDR3 consists of 13 residues. Germline assignment: CDR1 SGHDN and CDR2 FVKESK. Between the trimmed V and J ends, which lost 6 bases and 1 base, there was a span of 9 bases. The CDR3 here is CASRRGGNYGYTF. The CDR3 bases are TGTGCCAGCAGAAGAGGGGGTAACTATGGCTACACCTTC.

The J gene is TRBJ2-5, the V gene TRBV7-9; a weak D match, TRBD1 (6 bases). Germline CDR1 is SEHNR and CDR2 is FQNEAQ (reference sequence). V dropped 4 bases and J dropped 1 base, with 16 bases sitting between them. The CDR3 has 16 amino acids. The CDR3 nucleotides are TGTGCCAGCAGCTCCCCGGGACACCGATTCCAAGAGACCCAGTACTTC. Its protein product is CASSSPGHRFQETQYF. Full variable domain (outside the CDR3, taken from reference TRBV7-9 and TRBJ2-5): DTGVSQNPRHKITKRGQNVTFRCDPISEHNRLYWYRQTLGQGPEFLTYFQNEAQLEKSRLLSDRFSAERPKGSFSTLEIQRTEQGDSAMYLCASSSPGHRFQETQYFGPGTRLLVL.

The rearrangement links TRBV7-9 to TRBJ2-1; D gene uncertain. This CDR3 has 14 residues. From germline, CDR1 is SEHNR and CDR2 FQNEAQ (reference sequence). V gave up 0 bases and J gave up 7 bases, with 10 bases separating them. The CDR3 DNA reads TGTGCCAGCAGCTTAGCGAGGTCAATTAATGAGCAGTTCTTC. Translated: CASSLARSINEQFF.

A few counts support this clone. The germline gene is not matched at one end of the junction; a read error may be the cause. V is TRBV30 and J is TRBJ2-7, with D tentatively TRBD1 (5 bases). This CDR3 comprises 11 residues. Germline V gives CDR1 GTSNPN, CDR2 SVGIG (reference sequence). CDR3: CAWSVQGARHF. CDR3 DNA sequence: TGTGCCTGGAGTGTACAAGGGGCCCGTCACTTC.